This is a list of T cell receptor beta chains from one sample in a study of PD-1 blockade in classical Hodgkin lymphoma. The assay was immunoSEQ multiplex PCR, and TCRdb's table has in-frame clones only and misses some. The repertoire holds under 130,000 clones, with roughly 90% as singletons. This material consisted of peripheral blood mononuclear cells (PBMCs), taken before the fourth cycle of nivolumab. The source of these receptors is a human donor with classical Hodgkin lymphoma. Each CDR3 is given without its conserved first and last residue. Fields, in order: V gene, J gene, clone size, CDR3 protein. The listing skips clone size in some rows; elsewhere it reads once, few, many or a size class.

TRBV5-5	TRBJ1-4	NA	ASSQRDSRVGKLF
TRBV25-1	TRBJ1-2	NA	ASRGTSSNYGYT
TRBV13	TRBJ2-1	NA	ASSLEGRGRGSYNEQF
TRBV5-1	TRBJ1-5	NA	ASSPGQVGQPQH
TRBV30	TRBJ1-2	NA	AWSRDSNYGYT
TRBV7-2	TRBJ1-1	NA	ASSLPRGELNTEAF
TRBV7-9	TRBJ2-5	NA	AFSRASKETQY
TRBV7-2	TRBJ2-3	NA	ASSLVLVADTQY
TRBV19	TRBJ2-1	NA	ASSIAGGPGEQF
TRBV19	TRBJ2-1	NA	ASSDRGTRYNEQF
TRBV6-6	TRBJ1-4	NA	ASSYSGTNEKLF
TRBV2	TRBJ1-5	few	ASTTQGLRQPQH
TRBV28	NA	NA	ASSPPPTGTQY
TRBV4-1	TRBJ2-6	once	ASSPEEGQGRAGANVLT
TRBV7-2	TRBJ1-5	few	ASSFRTGNQPQH
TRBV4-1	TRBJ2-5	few	ASSQIRKTGYQETQY
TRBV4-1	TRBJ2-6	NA	ASSHSSGTDENVLT
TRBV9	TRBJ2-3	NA	ASSFYPETDTQY
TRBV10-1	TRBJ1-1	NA	ASSFYANRDTEAF
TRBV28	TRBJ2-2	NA	ASSLWRKNTGELF
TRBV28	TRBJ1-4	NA	ASSLEGWGKLF
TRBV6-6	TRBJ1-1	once	ASSRTGGTEAF
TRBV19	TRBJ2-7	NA	ASSTVHGEPFYEQY
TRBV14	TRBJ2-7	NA	ASSQVSGSRGEQY
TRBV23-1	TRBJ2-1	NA	ASSQSPRGRRYNEQF
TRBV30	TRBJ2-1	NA	AWRDGLAGLNEQF
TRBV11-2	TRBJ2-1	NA	ASSLASGGTGEQF
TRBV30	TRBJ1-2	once	AWSTTGDRT
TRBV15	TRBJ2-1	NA	ATSSGVGNEQF
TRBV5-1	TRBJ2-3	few	ASSLGSGRADTQY
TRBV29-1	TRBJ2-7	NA	SVARASGSSYEQY
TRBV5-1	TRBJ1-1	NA	ASSWVGLNTEAF
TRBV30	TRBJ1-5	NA	AWSVGGRQPQH
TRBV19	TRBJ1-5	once	ASSIDHIRGNQPQH
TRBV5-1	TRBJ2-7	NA	ASSPRTSGSYEQY
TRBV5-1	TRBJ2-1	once	ASSLGGGTSSYNEQF
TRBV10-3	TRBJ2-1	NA	AISGRDEQF
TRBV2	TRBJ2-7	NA	AGPPPTDSYEQY
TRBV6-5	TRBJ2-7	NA	ASSYRSGTGRLQY
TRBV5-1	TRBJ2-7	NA	ASSLGKPSHEQY
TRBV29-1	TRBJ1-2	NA	SVALTGRDGYT
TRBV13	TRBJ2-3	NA	ASSPLISDTQY
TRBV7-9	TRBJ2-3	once	ASSLGVDTQY
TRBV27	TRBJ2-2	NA	ASSHRSGELF
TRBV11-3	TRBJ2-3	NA	ASSLQGSSDTQY
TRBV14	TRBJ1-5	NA	ASSQGVGTPQH
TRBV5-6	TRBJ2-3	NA	ASSLPVISGTDTQY
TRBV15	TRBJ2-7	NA	ATSRGSGGPNYEQY
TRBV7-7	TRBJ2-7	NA	ASSSGRNSYEQY
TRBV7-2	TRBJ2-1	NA	ASSPGKFNEQF
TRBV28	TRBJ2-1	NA	ASSFDLGGEQF
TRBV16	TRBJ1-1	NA	ASSQITGSGAF
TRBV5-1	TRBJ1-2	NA	ASSLAGGNYGYT
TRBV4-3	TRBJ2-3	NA	ASSQDARQGIFRLDTQY